The 4 T cell receptor beta chains below were found in one sample sequenced in a study of T cells in Graves' hyperthyroidism and ophthalmopathy. Regions amplified from RNA transcripts were the TCR beta CDR3 regions. During a first-round RT-PCR of the TCR CDR3, the HTBI primer set was used. TCRdb reanalysed the multiplex PCR reads using MiXCR and keeps one entry per CDR3 protein. This sample has hundreds of thousands of distinct CDR3 sequences, with 35% to 40% found just once. Input material: blood. The receptors shown here come from a young man with Graves' hyperthyroidism.

The chain uses TRBV5-8 and TRBJ1-4; weak D call: TRBD1 (5 bases). CDR1 SGHTS and CDR2 YDEGEE come from the germline V gene. The CDR3 is 15 amino acids. V lost 3 bases and J lost 6, with 15 bases in between. CDR3 region: CASSSAGTGDEKLFF. Here the CDR3 DNA reads TGTGCCAGCAGCTCCGCCGGGACGGGGGATGAAAAACTGTTTTTT.

The chain links TRBV11-3 to TRBJ2-5; D unclear. CDR1 is SGHNT, CDR2 YENEEA, per germline. V lost 1 base, J lost 3 bases, and 12 bases lay in between. The CDR3 is 15 amino acids. CDR3 sequence reads: CASSLVRVGKETQYF. The DNA of the CDR3 is TGTGCCAGCAGCTTAGTCCGGGTAGGGAAAGAGACCCAGTACTTC.

The chain uses TRBV7-3 and TRBJ1-1; D perhaps matches TRBD1 (6 bases). Looked up from germline, CDR1 is SGHTA and CDR2 is FQGTGA. V lost 9 bases and J lost 4, with 18 bases in between. This CDR3 spans 14 amino acids. As DNA, the CDR3 is TGTGCCAGTACGCTAACAGGGATGGGCACTGAAGCTTTCTTT. Translated, it gives CASTLTGMGTEAFF.

This clonotype was observed at least ten times. V gene TRBV29-1 combines with J gene TRBJ2-7; D tentatively reads TRBD1 or TRBD2 (6 bases each). The CDR3 sequence is 12 residues long. The V end was cut by 7 bases, the J end by 3 bases, with 13 bases between. Germline-derived CDR1 and CDR2 are SQVTM and ANQGSEA. The DNA for the CDR3 is TGCAGCGCCGAGGAGGGGGGCTACGAGCAGTACTTC. Translation gives CSAEEGGYEQYF.